This T cell receptor (beta chain) was identified during a study of shared clonotypes between healthy human individuals. Study results and caveats: Rarefaction gave evidence that sorted-subset sequencing remained incomplete despite large depth.

This CDR3 spans 17 amino acids. Looked up from germline, CDR1 is MDHEN and CDR2 is SYDVKM. V shed 5 bases and J 6 bases; nucleotides not matched to a gene: 18. CD45RO-negative cells were positively selected for CCR7, leaving out terminally differentiated effector memory CD45RA+ cells. Generated by immunoSEQ multiplex PCR, the TCRdb table keeps only in-frame clones and is missing some. The sample consists of millions of clones, 85% to 95% of them appearing once. Comment on this clone: The antigen remains unidentified.

The TCR was taken from a man aged 18-30 years in good health. Some clones in this sample may be carry-over from other donors' samples. The chain uses TRBV28 and TRBJ1-1; TRBD1 matches 7 bases. Sample: naive CD8+ T cells from PBMCs. In nucleotides, the CDR3 is TGTGCCAGCAGTCTCAAGACCAAGGGACAGAGGAGCCCTGAAGCTTTCTTT. Amino acid sequence: CASSLKTKGQRSPEAFF.